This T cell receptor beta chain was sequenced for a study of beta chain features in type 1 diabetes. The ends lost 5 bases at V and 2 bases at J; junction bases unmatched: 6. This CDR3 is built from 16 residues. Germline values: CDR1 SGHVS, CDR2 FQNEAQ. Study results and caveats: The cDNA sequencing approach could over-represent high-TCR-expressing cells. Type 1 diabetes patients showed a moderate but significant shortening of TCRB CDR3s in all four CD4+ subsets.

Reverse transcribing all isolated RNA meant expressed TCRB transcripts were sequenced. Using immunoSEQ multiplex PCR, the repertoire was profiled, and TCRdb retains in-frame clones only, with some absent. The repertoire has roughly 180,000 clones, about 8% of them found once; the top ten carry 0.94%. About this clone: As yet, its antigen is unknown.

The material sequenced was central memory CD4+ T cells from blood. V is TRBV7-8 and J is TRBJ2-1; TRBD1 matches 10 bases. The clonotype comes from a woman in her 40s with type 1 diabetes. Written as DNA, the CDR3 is TGTGCCAGCAGCAGCCGGACAGGGGGGACCTACAATGAGCAGTTCTTC. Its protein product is CASSSRTGGTYNEQFF.